Listed below are T cell receptor beta chains from one sample, sequenced in a study of blood T cell repertoires in COVID-19. Sequencing was performed with immunoSEQ multiplex PCR; in TCRdb, only in-frame clones are kept and a portion is missing. The table shows 90,000 to 150,000 clones, with around 85% occurring only once. Sequencing was done on a sample of peripheral blood. All receptors come from a man between 60 and 75 years old with acute or convalescent COVID-19. CDR3s include the opening cysteine and the closing phenylalanine or tryptophan. Fields, in order: D gene, clone size, V gene, J gene, CDR3 protein, CDR3 DNA. The D gene is left open where the match is weak. Rows may omit the clone size; those that give it use once, few, many or a size class.

TRBD2,.,TRBV24-1,TRBJ2-7,CATSDPGTSDSYEQYF,TGTGCCACCAGTGATCCCGGGACTAGCGACTCCTACGAGCAGTACTTC
.,.,TRBV5-5,TRBJ1-2,CASDPGAGYGYTF,TGTGCCAGCGACCCAGGGGCAGGCTATGGCTACACCTTC
TRBD2,.,TRBV27,TRBJ2-7,CASSLAVTSGRSYEQYF,TGTGCCAGCAGTTTAGCCGTGACTAGCGGCAGATCCTACGAGCAGTACTTC
.,.,TRBV27,TRBJ1-1,CASSPGGAEAFF,TGTGCCAGCAGTCCGGGGGGGGCTGAAGCTTTCTTT
TRBD2,.,TRBV11-2,TRBJ2-7,CASSRTSSYEQYF,TGTGCCAGCAGCCGGACTAGCTCCTACGAGCAGTACTTC
.,.,TRBV5-1,TRBJ1-1,CASGGEDRRAFF,TGCGCCAGCGGAGGTGAGGACCGACGAGCTTTCTTT
TRBD1,.,TRBV10-3,TRBJ1-2,CAISTGGSYGYTF,TGTGCCATCAGTACAGGGGGAAGCTATGGCTACACCTTC
TRBD2,once,TRBV7-2,TRBJ2-1,CASSPPLWAGGGNEQFF,TGTGCCAGCAGCCCCCCGCTTTGGGCGGGAGGAGGCAATGAGCAGTTCTTC
TRBD2,.,TRBV7-8,TRBJ2-1,CASSPTSGRAEEQFF,TGTGCCAGCAGTCCGACTAGCGGGAGGGCAGAAGAGCAGTTCTTC
.,.,TRBV19,TRBJ1-1,CASCKGMDTEAFF,TGTGCCAGTTGTAAGGGGATGGACACTGAAGCTTTCTTT
TRBD1,.,TRBV5-6,TRBJ2-7,CASSKGAAHEQYF,TGTGCCAGCAGCAAGGGGGCGGCCCACGAGCAGTACTTC
TRBD2,.,TRBV7-2,TRBJ2-7,CASSLGLAGGWYF,TGTGCCAGCAGCTTGGGACTAGCGGGGGGGTGGTACTTC
.,.,TRBV5-1,TRBJ2-7,CASSQTRSNEQYF,TGCGCCAGCAGCCAGACTCGTTCGAACGAGCAGTACTTC
TRBD1,once,TRBV28,TRBJ1-1,CASSQGGKIEAFF,TGTGCCAGCAGCCAGGGGGGTAAGATTGAAGCTTTCTTT
TRBD1,.,TRBV7-2,TRBJ1-5,CASSLRPQGVGENQPQHF,TGTGCCAGCAGCCTTAGACCCCAGGGGGTAGGCGAGAATCAGCCCCAGCATTTT
TRBD1,.,TRBV5-1,TRBJ2-5,CASSHGQGTETQYF,TGCGCCAGCAGCCATGGACAGGGCACGGAGACCCAGTACTTC
TRBD1,.,TRBV6-5,TRBJ1-1,CASRDRDTEAFF,TGTGCCAGCAGAGACAGGGACACTGAAGCTTTCTTT
TRBD1,.,TRBV29-1,TRBJ1-2,CSDLGQGDYGYTF,TGCAGCGACCTCGGACAGGGGGACTATGGCTACACCTTC
.,.,TRBV5-1,TRBJ2-5,CASSSTPGHKETQYF,TGCGCCAGCAGCTCCACCCCGGGACACAAAGAGACCCAGTACTTC
TRBD1,.,TRBV6-1,TRBJ1-1,CASSDWGAWTGNTEAFF,TGTGCCAGCAGTGACTGGGGGGCGTGGACAGGGAACACTGAAGCTTTCTTT
TRBD1,once,TRBV6-5,TRBJ2-3,CASTSRDRPTDTQYF,TGTGCCAGCACCTCCCGGGACAGGCCCACAGATACGCAGTATTTT
.,.,TRBV24-1,TRBJ2-5,CATSDLSERVGETQYF,TGTGCCACCAGTGATTTGAGCGAGAGGGTAGGAGAGACCCAGTACTTC
.,.,TRBV5-6,TRBJ2-2,CASSRTRDGELFF,TGTGCCAGCAGTCGTACCAGGGACGGGGAGCTGTTTTTT
.,.,TRBV5-1,TRBJ2-2,CASSFGQSNTGELFF,TGCGCCAGCAGCTTTGGACAGTCCAACACCGGGGAGCTGTTTTTT
.,.,TRBV18,TRBJ1-5,CASSQGWPNQPQHF,TGTGCCAGCTCCCAGGGTTGGCCCAATCAGCCCCAGCATTTT
TRBD2,.,TRBV27,TRBJ2-7,CASSLGAGGPREQYF,TGTGCCAGCAGTTTGGGAGCGGGAGGGCCAAGGGAGCAGTACTTC
TRBD2,.,TRBV2,TRBJ2-2,CAREREGNTGELFF,TGTGCCCGTGAGCGGGAGGGGAACACCGGGGAGCTGTTTTTT
TRBD1,.,TRBV28,TRBJ2-1,CASSLPTGLFHEQFF,TGTGCCAGCAGTTTACCGACAGGGCTTTTTCATGAGCAGTTCTTC
.,.,TRBV5-1,TRBJ2-7,CASRLAVLVHEQYF,TGCGCCAGCCGCTTAGCGGTTCTCGTCCACGAGCAGTACTTC
.,.,TRBV4-2,TRBJ1-2,CASSQDVGRVGGYTF,TGTGCCAGCAGCCAAGATGTTGGCAGGGTAGGTGGCTACACCTTC
.,few,TRBV16,TRBJ1-5,CASSQRSNQPQHF,TGTGCCAGCAGCCAACGTAGCAATCAGCCCCAGCATTTT
.,.,TRBV24-1,TRBJ1-2,CATSDLPGNGYTF,TGTGCCACCAGTGATTTGCCGGGGAATGGCTACACCTTC
.,few,TRBV19,TRBJ1-5,CASSIQGQPQHF,TGTGCCAGTAGTATTCAGGGGCAGCCCCAGCATTTT
TRBD1,.,TRBV7-3,TRBJ2-1,CASSLGTGYNEQFF,TGTGCCAGCAGCCTAGGGACAGGGTACAATGAGCAGTTCTTC
.,few,TRBV6-2/TRBV6-3,TRBJ2-7,CASGPSSYEQYF,TGTGCCAGCGGCCCGAGCTCCTACGAGCAGTACTTC
TRBD1,.,TRBV18,TRBJ1-5,CASSWTGESNQPQHF,TGTGCCAGCTCATGGACAGGGGAGAGCAATCAGCCCCAGCATTTT
.,.,TRBV11-2,TRBJ2-1,CASSLGRKVAGSSYNEQFF,TGTGCCAGCAGCTTAGGCCGGAAGGTTGCGGGGAGCTCCTACAATGAGCAGTTCTTC
.,.,TRBV5-5,TRBJ2-2,CASSLTGRGATGELFF,TGTGCCAGCAGCCTGACAGGGCGCGGGGCCACCGGGGAGCTGTTTTTT
TRBD1,.,TRBV18,TRBJ2-5,CASSTDREVETQYF,TGTGCCAGCTCAACGGACAGGGAGGTGGAGACCCAGTACTTC
.,.,TRBV29-1,TRBJ2-3,CSSSGGTASTDTQYF,TGCAGCTCGTCGGGCGGGACGGCTAGCACAGATACGCAGTATTTT
TRBD1,.,TRBV28,TRBJ2-2,CASSARDREVTGELFF,TGTGCCAGCAGTGCCCGGGACAGGGAGGTCACCGGGGAGCTGTTTTTT
.,.,TRBV12-3/TRBV12-4,TRBJ2-5,CASSFPTGTQYF,TGTGCCAGCAGTTTCCCTACAGGGACCCAGTACTTC
TRBD2,.,TRBV6-2/TRBV6-3,TRBJ2-3,CASSYVRGTSGRADTQYF,TGTGCCAGCAGTTACGTCCGTGGGACTAGCGGGAGGGCCGATACGCAGTATTTT
TRBD2,.,TRBV4-2,TRBJ2-7,CASSQRLAGTYEQYF,TGTGCCAGCAGCCAACGACTAGCGGGAACCTACGAGCAGTACTTC
.,.,TRBV7-9,TRBJ2-7,CASSSGLNEQYF,TGTGCCAGCAGCTCGGGACTCAACGAGCAGTACTTC
TRBD1,.,TRBV6-5,TRBJ1-2,CASSRTGKGGYTF,TGTGCCAGCAGTAGGACAGGGAAGGGTGGCTACACCTTC
TRBD1,.,TRBV27,TRBJ1-6,CASSLWQGGPNSPLHF,TGTGCCAGCAGTTTATGGCAGGGGGGCCCAAATTCACCCCTCCACTTT
.,.,TRBV5-1,TRBJ2-3,CASSTRQASTDTQYF,TGCGCCAGCAGCACCAGACAAGCTAGCACAGATACGCAGTATTTT
.,once,TRBV7-8,TRBJ2-5,CASSLARGVLGETQYF,TGTGCCAGCAGCTTAGCCAGGGGGGTATTAGGAGAGACCCAGTACTTC
TRBD1,.,TRBV5-8,TRBJ1-3,CASSPDRAGNTIYF,TGTGCCAGCAGTCCCGACAGGGCTGGAAACACCATATATTTT
.,.,TRBV9,TRBJ2-2,CASSVKDTYTGELFF,TGTGCCAGCAGCGTTAAGGACACCTACACCGGGGAGCTGTTTTTT
.,.,TRBV18,TRBJ2-7,CASSPGEEKYF,TGTGCCAGCTCACCAGGGGAGGAGAAGTACTTC
.,.,TRBV27,TRBJ2-1,CASSVTASDPYNEQFF,TGTGCCAGCAGTGTGACCGCTAGCGACCCCTACAATGAGCAGTTCTTC
.,.,TRBV27,TRBJ2-5,CASSQGTTGTQYF,TGTGCCAGCAGCCAAGGAACTACCGGGACCCAGTACTTC
.,.,TRBV3-1/TRBV3-2,TRBJ1-6,CASSQRDSPLHF,TGTGCCAGCAGCCAACGGGATTCACCCCTCCACTTT